This T cell receptor beta chain was identified in a study of blood T cells in healthy people across ages. Whole-study findings and limits: Roughly linear age-related decline in beta diversity appeared, significant by age around 40. Whereas aged donors had fewer naive CD4+ cells, long-lived donors had more of them and higher diversity.

This clonotype was seen more than once but under ten times. Its antigen is still unknown. Alongside a J-beta primer mix, a sample-barcoded 5' primer served in a second PCR lasting roughly 7 to 11 cycles. TCRdb reprocessed the 5' RACE reads with MiXCR, giving one entry per CDR3 protein. The profile shows approximately 780,000 distinct CDR3 sequences, roughly 24% of them singletons. Each donor's blood draw was 8.5 to 10 milliliters of peripheral blood. The same sample was also used in a study of T cells of mothers and their children.

The sequencing input was blood. The TCR sequence derives from a boy younger than 18 in good health.

For the CDR3, the DNA is TGTGCCACCAGTGATGCGGGGGCAAATGGCTACACCTTC. This codes for CATSDAGANGYTF. V gene TRBV24-1 combines with J gene TRBJ1-2, with D possibly being TRBD1 (6 bases). The V and J ends lost 3 bases and 6 bases respectively, with 10 bases between them. The CDR3 covers 13 residues. Germline CDR1 KGHDR, CDR2 SFDVKD.